This TCR beta chain was captured by sequencing in a study of CD8+ T cells in alopecia areata. cDNA reverse transcribed from extracted RNA served as the sequencing template. TCRdb's table, derived via immunoSEQ multiplex PCR, lists solely in-frame clones and lacks some. Of some 10,000 clones listed, roughly three fifths are singletons. Germline-derived CDR1 and CDR2 are SGHAT and FQNNGV. There are 15 residues in the CDR3. V lost 5 bases and J lost 6; bases outside the gene matches: 10. Patients with alopecia areata provided lesional scalp punch biopsies as well as peripheral blood. The rearrangement joins TRBV11-2 to TRBJ2-3; 8 bases line up with TRBD2. The sample was skin, taken at week 0. The receptor was isolated from a human donor with alopecia areata. The CDR3 spells CASSPVRGGPDTQYF. In DNA form, the CDR3 reads TGTGCCAGCAGCCCGGTCCGCGGGGGGCCGGATACGCAGTATTTT.